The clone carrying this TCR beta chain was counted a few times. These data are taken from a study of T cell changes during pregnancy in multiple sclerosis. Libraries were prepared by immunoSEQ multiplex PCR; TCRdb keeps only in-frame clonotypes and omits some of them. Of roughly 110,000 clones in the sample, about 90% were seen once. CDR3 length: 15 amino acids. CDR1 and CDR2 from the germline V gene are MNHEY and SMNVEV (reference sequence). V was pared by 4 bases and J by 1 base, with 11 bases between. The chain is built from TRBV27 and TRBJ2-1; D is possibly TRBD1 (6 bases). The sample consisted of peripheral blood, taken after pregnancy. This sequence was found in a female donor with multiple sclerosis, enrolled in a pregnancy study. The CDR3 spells CASSSRDNSYNEQFF. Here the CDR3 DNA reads TGTGCCAGCAGTTCCCGGGACAATTCCTACAATGAGCAGTTCTTC.